This TCR beta chain came from a study of blood T cell repertoires in COVID-19. Method: immunoSEQ multiplex PCR; TCRdb's copy keeps in-frame clones and lacks some. This sample yields over 150,000 clones, of which roughly 88% are seen a single time; roughly 5% belongs to the top ten. V shed 0 bases and J 4 bases; nucleotides not matched to a gene: 3. The germline V gene has CDR1 MNHEY and CDR2 SVGAGI. This CDR3 contains 15 residues. Seattle researchers signed up patients amid active infection and tracked them longitudinally. The sequencing input was peripheral blood. The V gene is TRBV6-5, the J gene TRBJ1-3; TRBD1 matches 7 bases. This TCR derives from a young man with COVID-19, enrolled during active disease. CDR3 in DNA: TGTGCCAGCAGTTACTCGGCAGGGGGAGGAAACACCATATATTTT. This encodes CASSYSAGGGNTIYF.